The 20 T cell receptor beta chains below come from one sample, sequenced in a study of T cell responses to AZD1222 COVID-19 vaccine. The method was immunoSEQ multiplex PCR; TCRdb's version includes in-frame clones alone and lacks a portion of them. This sample yields roughly 170,000 clones, of which about nine tenths are seen a single time; around 1.8% belongs to the top ten. The sequencing used peripheral blood, collected on day 0 of AZD1222 vaccination. The origin of the receptors is an adult in good health.

This chain connects TRBV5-6 to TRBJ2-1, with D perhaps matching TRBD1 (6 bases). CDR3 length: 14 residues. Germline V gene lookup returns CDR1 SGHDT and CDR2 YYEEEE. V was trimmed by 3 bases and J by 7 bases, leaving 14 bases between them. For the CDR3, the DNA is TGTGCCAGCAGCTCCCTGGACAGCTTGAATGAGCAGTTCTTC. Protein sequence: CASSSLDSLNEQFF.

V usage is TRBV5-1 and J usage is TRBJ2-3; D not resolved. The CDR3 totals 14 residues. Germline CDR1 is SGHRS and CDR2 is YFSETQ. V lost 4 bases and J lost 0, with 9 bases in between. CDR3 loop: CASSRRFSTDTQYF. The DNA of the CDR3 is TGCGCCAGCAGCCGGCGGTTTAGCACAGATACGCAGTATTTT.

V usage is TRBV24-1 and J usage is TRBJ2-7, with TRBD2 as a possible D gene (6 bases). The CDR3 is 15 residues long. The V end lost 0 bases, the J end lost 4 bases, and 12 bases lay between the germline ends. Per the germline V gene, CDR1 is KGHDR and CDR2 is SFDVKD. CDR3 amino acids: CATSDLQSGGYEQYF. The CDR3 DNA reads as TGTGCCACCAGTGATTTGCAGTCCGGGGGTTACGAGCAGTACTTC.

The chain links TRBV9 to TRBJ1-1; D might be TRBD1 (5 bases). Germline-derived CDR1 and CDR2 are SGDLS and YYNGEE. The CDR3 covers 16 residues. Between the trimmed V and J ends, which lost 0 bases and 3 bases, there was a span of 15 bases. CDR3 in DNA: TGTGCCAGCAGCGTAGGATGGAGGGGAAGGGACACTGAAGCTTTCTTT. It codes for CASSVGWRGRDTEAFF. The full variable domain, in which reference TRBV9 and TRBJ1-1 provide the parts outside the CDR3, is DSGVTQTPKHLITATGQRVTLRCSPRSGDLSVYWYQQSLDQGLQFLIQYYNGEERAKGNILERFSAQQFPDLHSELNLSSLELGDSALYFCASSVGWRGRDTEAFFGQGTRLTVV.

This chain joins TRBV5-6 and TRBJ2-1; 9 positions match TRBD1. The V and J ends lost 0 bases and 9 bases, in that order; junction bases with no gene match: 4. Germline assignment: CDR1 SGHDT and CDR2 YYEEEE. CDR3 length: 14 residues. CDR3: CASSLGTGVTEQFF. CDR3 sequence (DNA): TGTGCCAGCAGCTTGGGGACAGGGGTGACTGAGCAGTTCTTC.

The V gene is TRBV19, the J gene TRBJ2-2, with a tentative D call TRBD2 (5 bases). V lost 5 bases and J lost 1, with 11 bases in between. Per the germline V gene, CDR1 is LNHDA and CDR2 is SQIVND (reference sequence). The CDR3 consists of 15 residues. The CDR3 loop is CASSPVGLNTGELFF. As DNA, the CDR3 is TGTGCCAGTAGTCCCGTCGGACTGAACACCGGGGAGCTGTTTTTT.

The rearrangement uses TRBV7-2 and TRBJ1-2, with 8 bases lining up with TRBD1. The CDR3 sequence is 15 residues long. J lost 2 bases, V lost 2 bases, and 4 bases had no gene match. The germline V gene has CDR1 SGHTA and CDR2 FQGNSA. DNA of the CDR3: TGTGCCAGCAGCTTATTGCGGGACAGGAACTATGGCTACACCTTC. This gives the protein CASSLLRDRNYGYTF.

This chain uses TRBV3-1 (or the pseudogene TRBV3-2) with TRBJ2-7; the D gene is possibly TRBD1 (5 bases). Germline V CDR1 and CDR2: LGHDT, YNNKEL (reference sequence). V gave up 3 bases and J gave up 9 bases, with 21 bases separating them. The CDR3 covers 15 residues. Here the CDR3 DNA reads TGTGCCAGCAGCCACGCGGACACAATAAAACTCGTGCAGTACTTC. Its protein is CASSHADTIKLVQYF.

A few counts support this clone. The V call is TRBV28, the J call TRBJ1-2, with D unresolved. The CDR3 totals 13 residues. V lost 3 bases to trimming and J lost 8 bases, with 13 bases between them. The V gene's germline CDR1 is MDHEN and CDR2 SYDVKM. CDR3 nucleotides: TGTGCCAGCAGTTTGTTCCGGATAAGGGGCTACACCTTC. Translation gives CASSLFRIRGYTF.

This chain uses TRBV5-1 with TRBJ2-7, with TRBD2 identical over 7 bases. V lost 4 bases, J lost 2 bases, and 0 bases stayed unmatched. Germline CDR1 and CDR2: SGHRS and YFSETQ. The CDR3 extends over 12 amino acids. CDR3 region: CASSGTTYEQYF. The DNA for the CDR3 is TGCGCCAGCAGCGGGACTACCTACGAGCAGTACTTC.

The CDR3 protein is CASSARFGSPVDNSPLHF. The CDR3 DNA reads TGTGCCAGTAGTGCCAGATTCGGCAGTCCGGTCGATAATTCACCCCTCCACTTT. The V call is TRBV19, the J call TRBJ1-6; D is unresolved. V was trimmed by 5 bases and J by 5 bases, leaving 22 bases between them. Germline V gives CDR1 LNHDA, CDR2 SQIVND (reference sequence). The CDR3 spans 18 residues.

The chain recombines TRBV29-1 with TRBJ2-1; 8 nucleotides agree with TRBD2. Germline V gene data show CDR1 as SQVTM and CDR2 as ANQGSEA. The CDR3 covers 15 residues. The J segment lost 5 bases and the V segment lost 0 bases, leaving 6 bases of the junction unmatched. CDR3 region: CSVEDLGAGDNEQFF. CDR3 DNA sequence: TGCAGCGTTGAAGATCTCGGAGCGGGGGACAATGAGCAGTTCTTC.

V is TRBV2 and J is TRBJ1-5; the D is unclear. The CDR3 contains 12 residues. The germline CDR1 and CDR2 sequences are SNHLY and FYNNEI. V was clipped by 3 bases and J by 5 bases, with 5 bases between them. The CDR3 DNA sequence: TGTGCCAGCAGTGACATAGATCAGCCCCAGCATTTT. This translates into CASSDIDQPQHF.

This rearrangement joins TRBV7-9 to TRBJ1-1; possibly TRBD1 for D (6 bases). CDR1 is SEHNR and CDR2 is FQNEAQ in the germline V gene (reference sequence). The V gene lost 4 bases and the J gene lost 2 bases, with 17 bases spanning the gap. CDR3 length: 16 amino acids. The CDR3 nucleotides are TGTGCCAGCAGCTCCCCAGGGGTGGGGTTAAACACTGAAGCTTTCTTT. This codes for CASSSPGVGLNTEAFF.

This clone was observed once. The V call is TRBV24-1, the J call TRBJ2-3; D perhaps matches TRBD2 (5 bases). Looked up from germline, CDR1 is KGHDR and CDR2 is SFDVKD. This CDR3 is built from 15 residues. Between the trimmed V and J ends, which lost 4 bases and 2 bases, there was a span of 12 bases. CDR3: CATSDPRGVTDTQYF. CDR3 nucleotide sequence: TGTGCCACCAGTGACCCTCGGGGAGTCACAGATACGCAGTATTTT.

This chain connects TRBV19 to TRBJ2-7, with TRBD1 identical over 10 bases. The CDR3 is 14 amino acids. Germline CDR1 and CDR2: LNHDA and SQIVND (reference sequence). V lost 6 bases, J lost 2 bases, and 4 bases stayed unmatched. Written as DNA, the CDR3 is TGTGCCAGTAGCCCGGGACAGGGGACCTACGAGCAGTACTTC. Protein product: CASSPGQGTYEQYF.

The genes are TRBV6-5 and TRBJ2-7, with no clear D. Germline V lookup: CDR1 MNHEY, CDR2 SVGAGI. The CDR3 runs to 15 residues. Trimming removed 5 bases from V and 1 base from J, with 15 bases in between. The CDR3 region has the DNA TGTGCCAGCAGTCTAAACCCTAAAACTTCCTACGAGCAGTACTTC. Translation gives CASSLNPKTSYEQYF.

This chain's CDR3 is CASSLPGGSGDTQYF. The DNA of the CDR3 is TGTGCCAGCAGCTTACCGGGCGGGAGTGGTGATACGCAGTATTTT. The chain is built from TRBV7-2 and TRBJ2-3, with TRBD2 matching over 7 bases. Germline loops: CDR1 SGHTA, CDR2 FQGNSA. Trimming at V came to 2 bases and at J to 6 bases, leaving 8 bases not matched to a gene. The CDR3 contains 15 residues.

V and J are TRBV9 and TRBJ1-4; D remains ambiguous. The V gene lost 4 bases and the J gene lost 7 bases, with 17 bases spanning the gap. CDR3 size: 15 residues. Germline V gene lookup returns CDR1 SGDLS and CDR2 YYNGEE. The chain's CDR3 is CASSSRILGVEKLFF. CDR3 DNA sequence: TGTGCCAGCAGCTCACGTATCCTCGGGGTTGAAAAACTGTTTTTT.

The chain is built from TRBV19 and TRBJ1-1, with TRBD1 matching 7 bases. The CDR3 runs to 14 residues. CDR1 and CDR2 from the germline V gene are LNHDA and SQIVND (reference sequence). V shed 5 bases, J shed 5 bases, and the junction held 8 bases outside the gene matches. CDR3 in DNA: TGTGCCAGTAGTCCGAGGGGGCGGGAGACTGAAGCTTTCTTT. Protein: CASSPRGRETEAFF. The whole variable domain, filled in from reference TRBV19 and TRBJ1-1, reads DGGITQSPKYLFRKEGQNVTLSCEQNLNHDAMYWYRQDPGQGLRLIYYSQIVNDFQKGDIAEGYSVSREKKESFPLTVTSAQKNPTAFYLCASSPRGRETEAFFGQGTRLTVV.